A selection of T cell receptor beta chains follows, all from one sample in a study of T cell changes during pregnancy in multiple sclerosis. Using immunoSEQ multiplex PCR, the repertoire was profiled, and TCRdb retains in-frame clones only, with some absent. Here the sample spans 70,000 to 90,000 clones, about 93% being singletons. The specimen comprised peripheral blood, sampled in the first trimester of pregnancy. These receptor sequences come from a female donor with multiple sclerosis, enrolled in a pregnancy study. CDR3s include the opening cysteine and the closing phenylalanine or tryptophan. The order of the fields is D gene, clone size, CDR3 length, J gene, V gene, CDR3 protein, CDR3 DNA. The D gene is left open where the match is weak. A row's size may be missing; if present it is once, few, many or a size class.

D: -
size: -
length: 11
J: TRBJ2-1
V: TRBV29-1
CDR3: CSVRSSDEQFF
DNA: TGCAGCGTTAGGAGTTCGGATGAGCAGTTCTTC

D: TRBD1
size: -
length: 14
J: TRBJ2-7
V: TRBV6-5
CDR3: CASSYRDRLYEQYF
DNA: TGTGCCAGCAGTTACAGGGACAGACTCTACGAGCAGTACTTC

D: TRBD1
size: -
length: 16
J: TRBJ1-2
V: TRBV7-2
CDR3: CASSPGDRGQTYGYTF
DNA: TGTGCCAGCAGCCCCGGGGACAGGGGGCAGACCTATGGCTACACCTTC

D: -
size: once
length: 14
J: TRBJ2-1
V: TRBV6-4
CDR3: CASSDSARGIEQFF
DNA: TGTGCCAGCAGTGACTCAGCCCGGGGGATTGAGCAGTTCTTC

D: TRBD2
size: -
length: 16
J: TRBJ2-7
V: TRBV4-3
CDR3: CASSQDHLAGSAKQYF
DNA: TGCGCCAGCAGCCAAGATCACCTAGCGGGGTCCGCCAAGCAGTACTTC

D: -
size: -
length: 12
J: TRBJ1-2
V: TRBV12-5
CDR3: CASGSEAGGYTF
DNA: TGTGCTAGTGGGTCGGAGGCGGGGGGCTACACCTTC

D: TRBD1
size: -
length: 14
J: TRBJ2-7
V: TRBV5-1
CDR3: CASSLARGRYEQYF
DNA: TGCGCCAGCAGCTTGGCCAGGGGGCGGTACGAGCAGTACTTC

D: -
size: -
length: 12
J: TRBJ2-5
V: TRBV14
CDR3: CASSQMRETQYF
DNA: TGTGCCAGCAGCCAAATGAGAGAGACCCAGTACTTC

D: -
size: -
length: 13
J: TRBJ1-4
V: TRBV2
CDR3: CATKTAPNEKLFF
DNA: TGTGCCACCAAAACAGCTCCTAATGAAAAACTGTTTTTT

D: TRBD1
size: -
length: 13
J: TRBJ2-1
V: TRBV25-1
CDR3: CASTLTGLNEQFF
DNA: TGTGCCAGCACCCTGACAGGGTTGAATGAGCAGTTCTTC

D: -
size: -
length: 17
J: TRBJ2-1
V: TRBV5-4
CDR3: CASSAAVRPAGPNEQFF
DNA: TGTGCCAGCAGCGCAGCAGTTCGACCGGCGGGGCCCAATGAGCAGTTCTTC

D: TRBD2
size: once
length: 18
J: TRBJ2-7
V: TRBV7-9
CDR3: CASSRSTPGTSYSYEQYF
DNA: TGTGCCAGCAGCCGGTCCACCCCGGGGACTAGCTACTCCTACGAGCAGTACTTC

D: TRBD2
size: -
length: 16
J: TRBJ2-5
V: TRBV5-4
CDR3: CASSLDSKWGGETQYF
DNA: TGTGCCAGCAGCTTGGACAGCAAGTGGGGGGGAGAGACCCAGTACTTC

D: TRBD1
size: -
length: 21
J: TRBJ2-7
V: TRBV4-1
CDR3: CASSQEEPHLGGQGAKNEQYF
DNA: TGCGCCAGCAGCCAAGAAGAGCCCCACCTAGGGGGACAGGGGGCAAAAAACGAGCAGTACTTC

D: -
size: -
length: 13
J: TRBJ2-5
V: TRBV2
CDR3: CASSLYTPETQYF
DNA: TGTGCCAGCAGTTTATACACGCCAGAGACCCAGTACTTC

D: -
size: -
length: 12
J: TRBJ1-2
V: TRBV10-3
CDR3: CAISERTAGYTF
DNA: TGTGCCATCAGTGAGAGGACAGCTGGCTACACCTTC

D: TRBD2
size: -
length: 19
J: TRBJ2-1
V: TRBV7-9
CDR3: CASSSEGTSGRTQSNEQFF
DNA: TGTGCCAGCAGCTCCGAAGGGACTAGCGGGAGGACACAATCGAATGAGCAGTTCTTC

D: TRBD1
size: once
length: 14
J: TRBJ2-7
V: TRBV29-1
CDR3: CSVAPGQGSYEQYF
DNA: TGCAGCGTTGCCCCGGGACAGGGATCCTACGAGCAGTACTTC

D: -
size: -
length: 15
J: TRBJ1-3
V: TRBV7-9
CDR3: CASSELGGSGNTIYF
DNA: TGTGCCAGCAGCGAATTGGGGGGCTCTGGAAACACCATATATTTT

D: TRBD1
size: -
length: 15
J: TRBJ2-3
V: TRBV6-4
CDR3: CASSLTGGTADTQYF
DNA: TGTGCCAGCAGCCTGACAGGGGGCACCGCAGATACGCAGTATTTT

D: TRBD2
size: -
length: 16
J: TRBJ2-1
V: TRBV6-1
CDR3: CASSETAGVQYNEQFF
DNA: TGTGCCAGCAGTGAAACGGCGGGGGTCCAATACAATGAGCAGTTCTTC

D: TRBD1
size: -
length: 17
J: TRBJ2-6
V: TRBV7-7
CDR3: CASSPRQGSSGANVLTF
DNA: TGTGCCAGCAGCCCCCGACAGGGGAGCTCTGGGGCCAACGTCCTGACTTTC

D: -
size: -
length: 15
J: TRBJ1-2
V: TRBV7-8
CDR3: CASSLGHLPNYGYTF
DNA: TGTGCCAGCAGCTTGGGACACCTCCCCAACTATGGCTACACCTTC

D: TRBD1
size: -
length: 14
J: TRBJ2-1
V: TRBV6-1
CDR3: CASSLWTGQDEQFF
DNA: TGTGCCAGCAGTCTCTGGACAGGTCAGGATGAGCAGTTCTTC

D: TRBD2
size: -
length: 17
J: TRBJ2-1
V: TRBV4-1
CDR3: CASSQPLLAGIYNEQFF
DNA: TGCGCCAGCAGCCAGCCTCTACTAGCGGGTATCTACAATGAGCAGTTCTTC

D: -
size: -
length: 13
J: TRBJ2-7
V: TRBV7-7
CDR3: CASSFRVSAEQYF
DNA: TGTGCCAGCAGCTTCAGGGTCTCGGCCGAGCAGTACTTC

D: TRBD2
size: -
length: 16
J: TRBJ2-1
V: TRBV27
CDR3: CASSPTAGGTNNEQFF
DNA: TGTGCCAGCAGTCCCACGGCGGGAGGGACGAACAATGAGCAGTTCTTC

D: -
size: -
length: 15
J: TRBJ2-1
V: TRBV11-2
CDR3: CASSSRGGLVDEQFF
DNA: TGTGCCAGCAGCTCTAGGGGGGGTTTAGTTGATGAGCAGTTCTTC

D: TRBD1
size: -
length: 15
J: TRBJ1-1
V: TRBV5-1
CDR3: CASSSRGTGNTEAFF
DNA: TGCGCCAGCAGCTCACGGGGGACAGGGAACACTGAAGCTTTCTTT

D: -
size: -
length: 14
J: TRBJ2-1
V: TRBV6-5
CDR3: CASSYSRGVNEQFF
DNA: TGTGCCAGCAGTTACTCGCGAGGTGTAAATGAGCAGTTCTTC

D: TRBD1
size: once
length: 16
J: TRBJ1-2
V: TRBV2
CDR3: CASSDPTGLSNYGYTF
DNA: TGTGCCAGCAGTGACCCGACAGGGTTATCTAACTATGGCTACACCTTC

D: TRBD1
size: once
length: 16
J: TRBJ1-2
V: TRBV5-8
CDR3: CASSLPGQRANYGYTF
DNA: TGTGCCAGCAGCTTACCGGGACAGCGGGCTAACTATGGCTACACCTTC

D: -
size: -
length: 15
J: TRBJ2-1
V: TRBV5-4
CDR3: CASSLVRLVHNEQFF
DNA: TGTGCCAGCAGCTTGGTAAGACTAGTTCACAATGAGCAGTTCTTC

D: -
size: -
length: 12
J: TRBJ2-3
V: TRBV7-9
CDR3: CASRLYKGIGYF
DNA: TGTGCCAGCAGACTATACAAGGGGATTGGGTATTTT

D: TRBD2
size: -
length: 13
J: TRBJ2-1
V: TRBV27
CDR3: CASSFWSGSEQFF
DNA: TGTGCCAGCAGTTTTTGGAGCGGGAGTGAGCAGTTCTTC

D: -
size: -
length: 15
J: TRBJ2-1
V: TRBV6-5
CDR3: CASSPRKEEGYEQFF
DNA: TGTGCCAGCAGTCCCCGAAAGGAGGAGGGCTATGAGCAGTTCTTC

D: -
size: -
length: 12
J: TRBJ2-5
V: TRBV7-6
CDR3: CASSPRMETQYF
DNA: TGTGCCAGCAGCCCGCGGATGGAGACCCAGTACTTC